The clone carrying this TCR beta chain was recorded a few times. Its matching antigen is unknown. This record comes from a study of CD8 T cells in ankylosing spondylitis. In making TCR beta libraries, quantitative 5'-RACE with molecular barcodes was used. MiXCR, run by TCRdb on the 5' RACE reads, gives a single entry per CDR3 protein. The sample includes about 210,000 distinct CDR3 sequences, about 6.7% seen only once; the top ten take approximately 14%. The study's findings and limits: Relatively rare in peripheral blood, disease-linked clones were also CD8+. Seemingly characteristic of ankylosing spondylitis blood was a TCR beta motif consisting of about 8 highly homologous variants. Both synovial fluid and blood in reactive arthritis had previously been reported to carry some motif variants.

The ends were cut back, 1 base at V and 3 bases at J, with 13 bases in the middle. The CDR3 is 15 amino acids. Germline CDR1 SGHTA, CDR2 FQGNSA. The sequenced material came from blood, either unsorted or a sorted T cell fraction (not recorded which). The rearrangement joins TRBV7-2 to TRBJ2-7; D ambiguous. The receptor comes from a male donor with ankylosing spondylitis. Here the CDR3 DNA reads TGTGCCAGCAGCTTAGTAGAGGCCAATGACTACGAGCAGTACTTC. Residues: CASSLVEANDYEQYF.